The 22 T cell receptor beta chains in this list originate from one sample, sequenced in a study of T-cell reconstitution after alpha-beta-depleted transplantation in children. Unique molecular identifiers featured in how the TCRbeta library was prepared. One entry per CDR3 protein, called by TCRdb with MiXCR from the PCR reads. The repertoire has some 300,000 distinct CDR3 sequences, over 9.5% of them found once; the top ten carry 7% to 9.5%. The starting material was PBMCs, obtained before TCRalphabeta/CD19-depleted stem cell transplant. These receptors were obtained from a boy less than two years old with acute myeloid leukemia, due to receive a stem cell transplant.

This clonotype showed up many times. The V call is TRBV28, the J call TRBJ2-7; D is ambiguous. The CDR3 extends over 14 amino acids. The V end was cut by 2 bases, the J end by 0 bases, with 8 bases between. Germline-derived CDR1 and CDR2 are MDHEN and SYDVKM. The DNA of the CDR3 is TGTGCCAGCAGTTTAGGTGCCTTCTCCTACGAGCAGTACTTC. Translation gives CASSLGAFSYEQYF.

The V gene is TRBV7-3, the J gene TRBJ2-2; D tentatively fits TRBD1 or TRBD2 (5 bases each). The CDR3 runs 14 residues. Trimming pared 7 bases from V and 1 base from J, leaving 10 bases between. From germline, CDR1 is SGHTA and CDR2 FQGTGA. CDR3 residues: CASKLGRNTGELFF. The CDR3, as DNA: TGTGCCAGCAAACTGGGACGGAACACCGGGGAGCTGTTTTTT. Full variable domain (remainder filled in from reference TRBV7-3 and TRBJ2-2): GAGVSQTPSNKVTEKGKYVELRCDPISGHTALYWYRQSLGQGPEFLIYFQGTGAADDSGLPNDRFFAVRPEGSVSTLKIQRTERGDSAVYLCASKLGRNTGELFFGEGSRLTVL.

Ten or more counts support this clonotype. The chain uses TRBV6-6 and TRBJ1-2; the D is unclear. CDR3 length: 13 amino acids. Trimming removed 2 bases from V and 3 bases from J, with 7 bases in between. In germline, CDR1 is MNHNY, CDR2 SVGAGI (reference sequence). The CDR3 loop is CASSYTQDYGYTF. DNA for the CDR3: TGTGCCAGCAGTTACACCCAGGACTATGGCTACACCTTC.

This clonotype showed up many times. The chain has TRBV7-8 and TRBJ1-3; D may be TRBD1 (5 bases). V shed 1 base and J shed 0 bases, with 19 bases lying between them. From germline, CDR1 is SGHVS and CDR2 FQNEAQ. The CDR3 runs 19 residues. CDR3 bases: TGTGCCAGCAGCTTAGTATCAAGGACACTCAAATCCTCTGGAAACACCATATATTTT. Amino acids: CASSLVSRTLKSSGNTIYF.

The J gene is TRBJ2-4, the V gene TRBV6-1, with D perhaps matching TRBD2 (6 bases). Looked up from germline, CDR1 is MNHNS and CDR2 is SASEGT. The length of the CDR3 is 13 residues. Trimming removed 6 bases at V and 6 bases at J, with 12 bases between. The CDR3 coding sequence is TGTGCCAGCAGCCCGGGGAGGATAAACATTCAGTACTTC. Its translation is CASSPGRINIQYF.

This clonotype was observed at least ten times. The chain combines TRBV6-1 with TRBJ2-6, with D perhaps assigned TRBD1 or TRBD2 (5 bases each). Germline assignment: CDR1 MNHNS and CDR2 SASEGT. The CDR3 covers 15 residues. The V gene lost 6 bases and the J gene lost 1 base, with 10 bases spanning the gap. CDR3 residues: CASSRGVSGANVLTF. DNA of the CDR3: TGTGCCAGCAGCCGAGGGGTATCTGGGGCCAACGTCCTGACTTTC.

This chain connects TRBV3-1 to TRBJ2-2; TRBD1 matches 10 bases. The CDR3 loop spans 17 amino acids. Germline-derived CDR1 and CDR2 are LGHDT and YNNKEL (reference sequence). V lost 7 bases and J lost 5; bases outside the gene matches: 13. In DNA form, the CDR3 reads TGTGCCAGCACCCCCCACCGGGGACAGGGGATTACCGGGGAGCTGTTTTTT. It translates to CASTPHRGQGITGELFF.

The table lists this clonotype with many counts. The V gene is TRBV11-2, the J gene TRBJ2-2; 14 positions match TRBD2. J gave up 6 bases and V 6 bases, and 12 bases lay outside the gene matches. Germline V CDR1 and CDR2: SGHAT, FQNNGV. CDR3 length: 18 amino acids. The CDR3 here is CASSRMPRLAGGPGELFF. CDR3 nucleotide sequence: TGTGCCAGCAGTAGGATGCCCCGACTAGCGGGAGGGCCCGGGGAGCTGTTTTTT.

The chain is built from TRBV5-1 and TRBJ1-1, with TRBD1 matching over 8 bases. The CDR3 loop spans 19 amino acids. Germline CDR1 is SGHRS and CDR2 is YFSETQ. The J segment lost 0 bases and the V segment lost 0 bases, leaving 13 bases of the junction unmatched. CDR3 DNA sequence: TGCGCCAGCAGCTTGGCCAGGGGGCTTGTAAGAGGAATGAACACTGAAGCTTTCTTT. Translation gives CASSLARGLVRGMNTEAFF.

This clonotype was counted ten times or more. The gene calls are TRBV20-1 and TRBJ2-1; 11 nucleotides line up with TRBD2. Germline V lookup: CDR1 DFQATT, CDR2 SNEGSKA (reference sequence). Unmatched junction bases numbered 9, after V lost 1 base and J lost 4 bases. The CDR3 extends over 17 amino acids. The CDR3 DNA sequence: TGCAGTGCTAGAGTGTACCCTAGCGGGGGGCTTTACAATGAGCAGTTCTTC. It codes for CSARVYPSGGLYNEQFF.

On this clonotype: Possible read error: a much larger clone is one base away. The CDR3 sequence is CASSLDRSYNSPLHF. CDR3 DNA sequence: TGCGCCAGCAGCTTGGACAGGTCCTATAATTCACCCCTCCACTTT. This chain uses TRBV5-1 with TRBJ1-6, with D possibly being TRBD1 (5 bases). Germline V gene lookup returns CDR1 SGHRS and CDR2 YFSETQ. The V and J ends lost 0 bases and 1 base respectively, with 5 bases between them. This CDR3 has 15 residues.

This clonotype was observed at least ten times. The rearrangement uses TRBV28 and TRBJ2-1; tentative D call: TRBD1 (5 bases). Germline CDR1 is MDHEN and CDR2 is SYDVKM. The V and J ends lost 4 bases and 2 bases respectively, with 12 bases between them. CDR3 size: 15 residues. The CDR3 sequence is CASSSDSVTYNEQFF. The CDR3 DNA is TGTGCCAGCAGTTCTGACAGCGTTACCTACAATGAGCAGTTCTTC.

This clonotype was seen a few times. The chain has TRBV3-1 and TRBJ2-3; D may be TRBD1 or TRBD2 (5 bases each). This CDR3 has 14 amino acids. CDR1 is LGHDT, CDR2 YNNKEL, per germline (reference sequence). V was trimmed by 5 bases and J by 5 bases, leaving 14 bases between them. In DNA form, the CDR3 reads TGTGCCAGCAGCGACCGGGACCGTCGAGATACGCAGTATTTT. This gives the protein CASSDRDRRDTQYF.

The table lists this clonotype with many counts. V is TRBV20-1 and J is TRBJ2-7; D is possibly TRBD1 or TRBD2 (5 bases each). Germline CDR1 DFQATT, CDR2 SNEGSKA (reference sequence). Trimming removed 5 bases at V and 4 bases at J, with 12 bases between. CDR3 size: 12 residues. The CDR3 reads CSAWDLQYEQYF. The CDR3 nucleotides are TGCAGTGCTTGGGACCTACAGTACGAGCAGTACTTC.

Points on this clonotype: A much larger clone differs by one base, so this may be a read error. The chain couples TRBV28 to TRBJ2-5; D remains unclear. Trimming shortened V by 6 bases and J by 7 bases, and 21 bases separated the two germline ends. CDR3 length: 15 residues. The germline gives CDR1 MDHEN, CDR2 SYDVKM. Written as DNA, the CDR3 is TGTGCCAGCAGCGCCCCCTCTAGTGCCCGCGGGACCCAGTACTTC. The encoded protein is CASSAPSSARGTQYF.

This clonotype has at least ten counts. This sequence joins TRBV12-3 or TRBV12-4 and TRBJ2-5; unclear D gene. Deletions cut 9 bases from V and 5 bases from J, with 7 bases between. The CDR3 is 10 amino acids. This CDR3 is CASAGETQYF. The DNA of the CDR3 is TGTGCCAGTGCCGGGGAGACCCAGTACTTC.

This clonotype was counted ten times or more. V and J are TRBV2 and TRBJ2-4; no clear D. The CDR3 totals 17 residues. Looked up from germline, CDR1 is SNHLY and CDR2 is FYNNEI. The ends were cut back, 3 bases at V and 0 bases at J, with 15 bases in the middle. CDR3 nucleotides: TGTGCCAGCAGTGACCCCACCAGAATCTTAGCCAAAAACATTCAGTACTTC. This encodes CASSDPTRILAKNIQYF.

This chain links TRBV7-9 with TRBJ2-7, with TRBD1 identical over 9 bases. The CDR3 consists of 15 residues. Germline V CDR1 and CDR2: SEHNR, FQNEAQ (reference sequence). Trimming at V came to 5 bases and at J to 6 bases, leaving 11 bases not matched to a gene. In DNA form, the CDR3 reads TGTGCCAGCAGCCAGACTCACAGGGGGCGTATCGAGCAGTACTTC. It specifies CASSQTHRGRIEQYF.

This clonotype came up once. This clone may be a read error of a much larger clone one base away. The chain uses TRBV6-2 or TRBV6-3 and TRBJ2-7; 9 nucleotides line up with TRBD1. CDR3 length: 13 amino acids. CDR1 and CDR2 from the germline V gene are MNHEY and SVGEGT. Trimming took 10 bases from V and 8 from J; bases not matched to a gene: 12. The CDR3: CATDQGQGLKQYF. For the CDR3, the DNA is TGTGCCACCGATCAGGGACAGGGTCTGAAGCAGTACTTC.

This clonotype has ten or more counts. The CDR3 reads CASSLVASGSADTQYF. CDR3 nucleotides: TGCGCCAGCAGCTTGGTGGCTAGCGGGAGTGCAGATACGCAGTATTTT. The J gene is TRBJ2-3, the V gene TRBV5-1, with 10 positions matching TRBD2. J was trimmed by 4 bases and V by 0 bases; bases with no gene match: 5. The CDR3 has 16 amino acids. The germline CDR1 and CDR2 sequences are SGHRS and YFSETQ.

This clonotype was seen ten or more times. V and J are TRBV9 and TRBJ2-7; a weak D match, TRBD2 (6 bases). Germline lookup yields CDR1 SGDLS and CDR2 YYNGEE. V lost 3 bases and J lost 4, with 17 bases in between. This CDR3 contains 15 residues. In nucleotides, the CDR3 is TGTGCCAGCAGCGCGGAGGAGGGGAGTGGGTACGAGCAGTACTTC. This gives the protein CASSAEEGSGYEQYF.

This clonotype was observed many times. The chain carries TRBV4-3 and TRBJ2-1; 10 bases line up with TRBD2. J was trimmed by 8 bases and V by 0 bases; bases with no gene match: 19. The CDR3 has 20 amino acids. Germline-derived CDR1 and CDR2 are LGHNA and YSLEER. The CDR3: CASSQDRAGGPEKPEHEQFF. The CDR3 DNA follows: TGCGCCAGCAGCCAAGATCGAGCGGGAGGGCCGGAAAAGCCTGAGCATGAGCAGTTCTTC.